This TCR beta chain was recovered during a study of technical replicates of blood from a handful of donors listed by TCRdb under 2017. Germline trimming amounts to 4 bases on V and 4 bases on J, with 4 as the count of junction bases outside the gene matches. The germline V gene encodes CDR1 SEHNR and CDR2 FQNEAQ (reference sequence). CDR3 length: 14 amino acids, cysteine to phenylalanine. Only the CDR3 region is kept as DNA, spanning 42 bases read in frame from base 1. This clone is categorized as medium-sized (0.01 to 0.1%). Its antigen is unknown. Nothing much larger sits one base from this clone, and base qualities are not available. To prepare the library, the immunoSEQ multiplex PCR assay was applied. TCRdb stores this immuneACCESS table with in-frame sequences only. Part of the clones is absent; in the studies checked, under half of the shortfall reflects unresolved V genes, and no reason is known for the rest. In this sample the table shows tens of thousands of clones, 85% to 90% of which occur a single time. Under 6% of the sample rests with the top ten.

The rearranged segments are TRBV7-9 and TRBJ1-3, with 7 bases in between that match TRBD1. Sequenced sample: PBMCs. This TCR was sampled from a human donor in good health. Some clones in this sample may be carry-over from other donors' samples. The nucleotide sequence is TGTGCCAGCAGCTGGGGACAGACGGGAAACACCATATATTTT. It translates to CASSWGQTGNTIYF.